Shown below are 27 T cell receptor beta chains from a single sample sequenced in a study of control samples from healthy donors and cancer patients (dated by TCRdb to about 2020). Library preparation used the immunoSEQ multiplex PCR assay. Not all clones reach the TCRdb copy of this immuneACCESS table, which keeps in-frame sequences only. Checked studies attribute under half of the gap to unresolved V genes and leave the rest unexplained. Recorded for this sample are some 140,000 clones; 88% of them occurred a single time. The ten largest clones capture around 10% of the sample. The sequenced material came from blood. Every receptor here comes from a woman in her 30s in good health.

This clone was recorded once. The chain has TRBV6-5 and TRBJ2-7; 7 bases agree with TRBD1. The ends lost 6 bases at V and 5 bases at J; junction bases unmatched: 7. The CDR3 loop spans 13 amino acids. Germline values: CDR1 MNHEY, CDR2 SVGAGI. The DNA of the CDR3 is TGTGCCAGCAGCCCGGCCGGACAGGACGAGCAGTACTTC. Its translation is CASSPAGQDEQYF.

This clone was detected only once. The chain employs TRBV10-3 and TRBJ1-2, with D possibly matching TRBD1 (6 bases). V dropped 8 bases and J dropped 0 bases, with 7 bases sitting between them. The CDR3 contains 12 residues. CDR1 is ENHRY, CDR2 SYGVKD, per germline. Written as DNA, the CDR3 is TGTGCCATCCAGGGGCCTAACTATGGCTACACCTTC. Translation gives CAIQGPNYGYTF.

The V gene is TRBV7-3, the J gene TRBJ2-6, with no clear D. V was pared by 5 bases and J by 2 bases, with 7 bases between. CDR3 length: 14 residues. Germline loops: CDR1 SGHTA, CDR2 FQGTGA. In nucleotides, the CDR3 is TGTGCCAGCAGCCCGGCGGCTGGGGCCAACGTCCTGACTTTC. Translated, it gives CASSPAAGANVLTF.

The chain joins TRBV2 to TRBJ1-1; D remains unclear. The CDR3 has 13 residues. Germline CDR1 and CDR2: SNHLY and FYNNEI. V was cut by 5 bases and J by 4 bases, with 11 bases left in between. The CDR3 DNA sequence: TGTGCCAGCAGTAGGACGGAGGTCACTGAAGCTTTCTTT. Its protein is CASSRTEVTEAFF.

The gene calls are TRBV19 and TRBJ1-1; 9 nucleotides line up with TRBD1. The CDR3 covers 17 residues. The J segment lost 1 base and the V segment lost 2 bases, leaving 8 bases of the junction unmatched. Germline V gives CDR1 LNHDA, CDR2 SQIVND (reference sequence). The CDR3 nucleotides are TGTGCCAGTAGTATAAAGGCGGGACAGGGAGGGAACACTGAAGCTTTCTTT. Amino acids: CASSIKAGQGGNTEAFF.

V is TRBV5-1 and J is TRBJ2-2; 10 bases line up with TRBD2. CDR1 and CDR2 from the germline V gene are SGHRS and YFSETQ. CDR3 length: 16 amino acids. J gave up 4 bases and V 2 bases, and 5 bases lay outside the gene matches. The CDR3 DNA sequence: TGCGCCAGCAGCTTTACCGGACTAGCGGCCACCGGGGAGCTGTTTTTT. It yields the protein CASSFTGLAATGELFF.

In this sample, this clone turned up a few times. This rearrangement joins TRBV25-1 to TRBJ2-3, with TRBD1 identical over 7 bases. With V trimmed by 2 bases and J by 0 bases, 5 bases remained unmatched. The CDR3 has 16 residues. Germline-derived CDR1 and CDR2 are MGHDK and SYGVNS. CDR3 nucleotide sequence: TGTGCCAGCAGTGAAAGACAGGGCCTGAGCACAGATACGCAGTATTTT. Its translation is CASSERQGLSTDTQYF.

The rearrangement uses TRBV5-6 and TRBJ1-1; no clear D. Germline values: CDR1 SGHDT, CDR2 YYEEEE. Trimming stripped 4 bases from V and 5 bases from J, with 15 bases between. The CDR3 extends over 14 amino acids. The DNA of the CDR3 is TGTGCCAGCAGCCCAGGCTACAGAGGGACTGAAGCTTTCTTT. Its protein is CASSPGYRGTEAFF. Drawing the rest from reference TRBV5-6 and TRBJ1-1, the complete variable domain is DAGVTQSPTHLIKTRGQQVTLRCSPKSGHDTVSWYQQALGQGPQFIFQYYEEEERQRGNFPDRFSGHQFPNYSSELNVNALLLGDSALYLCASSPGYRGTEAFFGQGTRLTVV.

This clone has just one count. V is TRBV4-2 and J is TRBJ2-3; D unresolved. The V end was cut by 1 base, the J end by 0 bases, with 5 bases between. The length of the CDR3 is 14 residues. The germline gives CDR1 LGHNA, CDR2 YNFKEQ. The CDR3 DNA is TGTGCCAGCAGCCAAGCGGCGAGCACAGATACGCAGTATTTT. Translation gives CASSQAASTDTQYF.

This clone was counted a few times. V and J are TRBV7-2 and TRBJ2-7; possible D gene TRBD1, 6 bases. V dropped 10 bases and J dropped 0 bases, with 16 bases sitting between them. CDR1 is SGHTA and CDR2 is FQGNSA in the germline V gene. The CDR3 spans 14 residues. The CDR3 DNA reads as TGTGCCACCAAGATGGGGGCCAGCTCCTACGAGCAGTACTTC. It translates to CATKMGASSYEQYF.

This CDR3 is CAISGGYNYGYTF. The CDR3 DNA reads TGTGCCATCAGTGGGGGGTATAACTATGGCTACACCTTC. The chain is built from TRBV10-3 and TRBJ1-2; D is possibly TRBD1 (5 bases). The germline gives CDR1 ENHRY, CDR2 SYGVKD. CDR3 size: 13 residues. The germline V and J ends were trimmed by 4 bases and 1 base, with 7 bases remaining between them.

V and J are TRBV24-1 and TRBJ1-1; TRBD1 matches at 8 bases. V was clipped by 9 bases and J by 2 bases; unmatched bases: 4. The CDR3 has 13 residues. Germline CDR1 reads KGHDR; CDR2 reads SFDVKD. The DNA for the CDR3 is TGTGCCACCCGGACAGGGCCTAACACTGAAGCTTTCTTT. Amino acid sequence: CATRTGPNTEAFF.

The table lists this clone with a few counts. The chain carries TRBV19 and TRBJ1-2, with D perhaps TRBD1 (5 bases). This CDR3 comprises 13 residues. Germline V gene data show CDR1 as LNHDA and CDR2 as SQIVND (reference sequence). Trimming removed 0 bases at V and 8 bases at J, with 10 bases between. The CDR3 loop is CASSIEGEKGYTF. The CDR3 coding sequence is TGTGCCAGTAGTATAGAAGGGGAGAAAGGCTACACCTTC.

The rearrangement links TRBV29-1 to TRBJ2-3, with 10 bases lining up with TRBD1. The germline gives CDR1 SQVTM, CDR2 ANQGSEA. The CDR3 totals 12 residues. The trim removed 7 bases at V and 3 bases at J, leaving 1 base unmatched. The CDR3 spells CSGGQGTDTQYF. The CDR3 DNA reads TGCAGCGGGGGACAGGGGACAGATACGCAGTATTTT.

The rearrangement joins TRBV19 to TRBJ2-2; D assignment may be TRBD1 or TRBD2 (5 bases each). CDR1 and CDR2 from the germline V gene are LNHDA and SQIVND (reference sequence). V was trimmed by 5 bases and J by 0 bases, leaving 16 bases between them. This CDR3 has 17 amino acids. Here the CDR3 DNA reads TGTGCCAGTAGTGCAAGGGCCGGGGCTACGAACACCGGGGAGCTGTTTTTT. It yields the protein CASSARAGATNTGELFF.

The rearrangement uses TRBV28 and TRBJ1-2, with D maybe TRBD1 (5 bases). In germline, CDR1 is MDHEN, CDR2 SYDVKM. The ends were cut back, 4 bases at V and 5 bases at J, with 17 bases in the middle. This CDR3 is 15 amino acids long. The CDR3: CASSSLTVLQYGYTF. As DNA, the CDR3 is TGTGCCAGCAGTTCCCTGACAGTGCTTCAATATGGCTACACCTTC.

The V gene is TRBV7-9, the J gene TRBJ1-1; unclear D gene. The CDR3 is 15 amino acids. Germline CDR1 reads SEHNR; CDR2 reads FQNEAQ (reference sequence). Between the trimmed V and J ends, which lost 4 bases and 11 bases, there was a span of 23 bases. The CDR3 coding sequence is TGTGCCAGCAGCTCCACACCGGGGTCGAAGCCGGCGGCTTTCTTT. Encoded protein: CASSSTPGSKPAAFF.

CDR3 sequence: CASSVETGGMYEQYF. CDR3 DNA sequence: TGCGCCAGCAGCGTAGAGACAGGGGGCATGTACGAGCAGTACTTC. The chain joins TRBV5-1 to TRBJ2-7; 10 positions agree with TRBD1. The CDR3 is 15 residues long. V was pared by 4 bases and J by 4 bases, with 8 bases of the junction left unmatched. Looked up from germline, CDR1 is SGHRS and CDR2 is YFSETQ.

This chain joins TRBV7-2 and TRBJ2-1; D may be TRBD2 (6 bases). V dropped 1 base and J dropped 0 bases, with 19 bases sitting between them. Looked up from germline, CDR1 is SGHTA and CDR2 is FQGNSA. The CDR3 has 19 amino acids. CDR3: CASSLEGTLILSSYNEQFF. The CDR3 region has the DNA TGTGCCAGCAGCTTAGAGGGGACTCTAATACTGAGCTCCTACAATGAGCAGTTCTTC.

The chain has TRBV3-1 (or the pseudogene TRBV3-2) and TRBJ2-7; no firm D call. CDR3 length: 16 residues. Trimming took off 0 bases at V and 3 bases at J, with 15 bases between the two ends. Germline V gene lookup returns CDR1 LGHDT and CDR2 YNNKEL (reference sequence). CDR3 bases: TGTGCCAGCAGCCAAGATATTGGGCAGCTATTCTACGAGCAGTACTTC. This gives the protein CASSQDIGQLFYEQYF.

The V gene is TRBV19, the J gene TRBJ2-3; D is unclear. The CDR3 totals 13 residues. Germline lookup yields CDR1 LNHDA and CDR2 SQIVND (reference sequence). V lost 9 bases to trimming and J lost 4 bases, with 14 bases between them. In DNA, the CDR3 is TGTGCCAGCGCCTCGGGCCTCCCAGATACGCAGTATTTT. Translated: CASASGLPDTQYF.

The V gene is TRBV6-6, the J gene TRBJ2-3; D might be TRBD2 (6 bases). Trimming shortened V by 6 bases and J by 1 base, and 14 bases separated the two germline ends. Germline CDR1 MNHNY, CDR2 SVGAGI (reference sequence). The CDR3 runs 15 residues. The CDR3 here is CASSSGGVGTDTQYF. CDR3 nucleotide sequence: TGTGCCAGCAGCTCCGGAGGGGTGGGCACAGATACGCAGTATTTT.

For this clone: One end of the junction fails to match germline, which may point to a read error. The chain couples TRBV29-1 to TRBJ1-2, with D tentatively TRBD1 (6 bases). This CDR3 is 11 amino acids long. From germline, CDR1 is SQVTM and CDR2 ANQGSEA. DNA for the CDR3: TGCAGCGTGGTTCACCAGGGGTTGCACCACTTC. Its translation is CSVVHQGLHHF.

The chain recombines TRBV3-1 (or the pseudogene TRBV3-2) with TRBJ1-1; weak D call: TRBD1 (6 bases). Trimming pared 7 bases from V and 2 bases from J, leaving 14 bases between. Per the germline V gene, CDR1 is LGHDT and CDR2 is YNNKEL (reference sequence). The CDR3 totals 14 residues. The CDR3 region has the DNA TGTGCCAGCAACCTAGGACAGAGAAACACTGAAGCTTTCTTT. Its protein product is CASNLGQRNTEAFF.

This chain uses TRBV15 with TRBJ2-5; TRBD2 agrees at 11 bases. This CDR3 has 16 residues. Germline V gene sequence: CDR1 LNHNV, CDR2 YYDKDF (reference sequence). V shed 4 bases, J shed 1 base, and the junction held 5 bases outside the gene matches. As DNA, the CDR3 is TGTGCCACCAGCAAACCGGGACTAGCGGTCCAAGAGACCCAGTACTTC. Its protein product is CATSKPGLAVQETQYF.

This clone showed up just once. This chain connects TRBV3-1 (or the pseudogene TRBV3-2) to TRBJ2-1; maybe TRBD2 (6 bases). The ends were cut back, 1 base at V and 10 bases at J, with 14 bases in the middle. This CDR3 is built from 14 residues. In germline, CDR1 is LGHDT, CDR2 YNNKEL (reference sequence). The CDR3, as DNA: TGTGCCAGCAGCCAAGCTGCCTCCCGGGGGGAGCAGTTCTTC. This translates into CASSQAASRGEQFF.

The count of this clone is one. The chain is built from TRBV30 and TRBJ1-1; D not certain. From germline, CDR1 is GTSNPN and CDR2 SVGIG (reference sequence). This CDR3 comprises 14 residues. Trimming removed 1 base at V and 4 bases at J, with 13 bases between. CDR3 region: CAWSGGSLATEAFF. DNA for the CDR3: TGTGCCTGGAGTGGTGGCAGCCTGGCCACTGAAGCTTTCTTT.